A single sample is the source of the 29 T cell receptor beta chains below, sequenced in a study of beta chain features in type 1 diabetes. Study outcomes and limitations: Shorter TCRB CDR3s, moderately but significantly so, marked every one of the four CD4+ subsets in Type 1 diabetes patients.

Their antigens remain unidentified. The isolated RNA, all of it, was reverse transcribed, so expressed TCRB transcripts were what got sequenced. This table comes from immunoSEQ multiplex PCR, and its TCRdb copy is limited to in-frame clones, with some not included. This table holds tens of thousands of clones, roughly half found once. The sample was stem cell memory CD4+ T cells from blood. These receptors were obtained from a man between 25 and 39 years old with type 1 diabetes.

The J gene is TRBJ2-3, the V gene TRBV19, with TRBD2 matching 8 bases. The CDR3 is made up of 14 amino acids. V shed 4 bases and J 3 bases; nucleotides not matched to a gene: 3. Germline V CDR1 and CDR2: LNHDA, SQIVND (reference sequence). CDR3 coding DNA: TGTGCCAGTAGTAATAGCGGGGCGACAGATACGCAGTATTTT. Encoded protein: CASSNSGATDTQYF.

J is TRBJ2-1 and V is TRBV6-6, with D possibly being TRBD1 (5 bases). Deletions cut 6 bases from V and 4 bases from J, with 10 bases between. Germline CDR1 is MNHNY and CDR2 is SVGAGI (reference sequence). CDR3 length equals 13 residues. The CDR3 is CASSPQGYNEQFF. DNA for the CDR3: TGTGCCAGCAGCCCCCAGGGTTACAATGAGCAGTTCTTC.

The CDR3 protein is CSVGGSNEQFF. Here the CDR3 DNA reads TGCAGCGTTGGCGGGAGCAATGAGCAGTTCTTC. This chain joins TRBV29-1 and TRBJ2-1, with 7 bases fitting TRBD2. The germline V gene has CDR1 SQVTM and CDR2 ANQGSEA. CDR3 length: 11 amino acids. V lost 4 bases, J lost 6 bases, and 0 bases stayed unmatched.

This rearrangement joins TRBV30 to TRBJ2-7; D ambiguous. The CDR3 contains 12 residues. Germline loops: CDR1 GTSNPN, CDR2 SVGIG (reference sequence). Trimming shortened V by 4 bases and J by 2 bases, and 9 bases separated the two germline ends. CDR3: CAWTLGPYEQYF. CDR3 coding DNA: TGTGCCTGGACTCTTGGCCCCTACGAGCAGTACTTC.

V is TRBV6-1 and J is TRBJ1-1, with a weak D call TRBD1 (6 bases). Germline V gene data show CDR1 as MNHNS and CDR2 as SASEGT. V gave up 5 bases and J gave up 5 bases, with 18 bases separating them. The CDR3 runs 15 residues. The CDR3 loop is CASSIYTGSGTEAFF. The CDR3 DNA follows: TGTGCCAGCAGTATATACACAGGGTCTGGGACTGAAGCTTTCTTT.

V usage is TRBV5-1 and J usage is TRBJ2-2; TRBD2 aligns across 10 bases. Germline values: CDR1 SGHRS, CDR2 YFSETQ. V gave up 1 base and J gave up 2 bases; unmatched junction bases: 8. The CDR3 has 18 residues. CDR3 region: CASSLRTRTSGNTGELFF. CDR3 DNA sequence: TGCGCCAGCAGCTTGAGGACGAGGACTAGCGGTAACACCGGGGAGCTGTTTTTT. Combining the CDR3 with reference TRBV5-1 and TRBJ2-2 gives the whole variable domain KAGVTQTPRYLIKTRGQQVTLSCSPISGHRSVSWYQQTPGQGLQFLFEYFSETQRNKGNFPGRFSGRQFSNSRSEMNVSTLELGDSALYLCASSLRTRTSGNTGELFFGEGSRLTVL.

The rearrangement uses TRBV19 and TRBJ1-1, with D tentatively TRBD1 (5 bases). Germline lookup yields CDR1 LNHDA and CDR2 SQIVND (reference sequence). This CDR3 has 13 residues. V shed 7 bases and J shed 0 bases, with 9 bases lying between them. Here the CDR3 DNA reads TGTGCCAGTACGGACAAGTTGAACACTGAAGCTTTCTTT. Translation gives CASTDKLNTEAFF.

The sample holds a few counts of this clone. The rearrangement links TRBV5-1 to TRBJ2-2, with D possibly TRBD2 on 5 matching bases. V lost 3 bases and J lost 1, with 13 bases in between. The length of the CDR3 is 16 residues. Germline-derived CDR1 and CDR2 are SGHRS and YFSETQ. CDR3 sequence (DNA): TGCGCCAGCAGCTCGTTTGGCGGGCTGAACACCGGGGAGCTGTTTTTT. This encodes CASSSFGGLNTGELFF. Variable domain in full (rest from reference TRBV5-1 and TRBJ2-2): KAGVTQTPRYLIKTRGQQVTLSCSPISGHRSVSWYQQTPGQGLQFLFEYFSETQRNKGNFPGRFSGRQFSNSRSEMNVSTLELGDSALYLCASSSFGGLNTGELFFGEGSRLTVL.

The rearrangement links TRBV11-2 to TRBJ1-2; 8 bases fit TRBD1. The CDR3 is 15 residues long. J was trimmed by 4 bases and V by 5 bases; bases with no gene match: 9. Germline V gene data show CDR1 as SGHAT and CDR2 as FQNNGV. CDR3 in amino acids: CASSGAGGKAYGYTF. In DNA form, the CDR3 reads TGTGCCAGCAGCGGTGCAGGGGGCAAAGCCTATGGCTACACCTTC.

The chain carries TRBV6-5 and TRBJ1-2, with TRBD1 matching 10 bases. Germline V gene data show CDR1 as MNHEY and CDR2 as SVGAGI. The CDR3 runs 14 residues. After removal of 6 bases from V and 2 bases from J, the junction contained 3 bases not matched to a gene. DNA of the CDR3: TGTGCCAGCAGCCCGACAGGGGGCAACTATGGCTACACCTTC. Its translation is CASSPTGGNYGYTF.

This chain connects TRBV18 to TRBJ2-7; tentatively, D is TRBD1 (5 bases). This CDR3 is built from 13 residues. Germline CDR1 KGHSH, CDR2 LQKENI. V lost 6 bases to trimming and J lost 2 bases, with 11 bases between them. The DNA of the CDR3 is TGTGCCAGCTCCCCGACAGCAACCTACGAGCAGTACTTC. Protein: CASSPTATYEQYF.

The chain uses TRBV27 and TRBJ2-2; 7 bases are shared with TRBD2. Germline V gene lookup returns CDR1 MNHEY and CDR2 SMNVEV (reference sequence). The J segment lost 1 base and the V segment lost 4 bases, leaving 3 bases of the junction unmatched. This CDR3 region has 15 residues. This CDR3 is CASSYGGRNTGELFF. For the CDR3, the DNA is TGTGCCAGCAGTTACGGCGGGAGGAACACCGGGGAGCTGTTTTTT.

The chain uses TRBV7-9 and TRBJ2-7; 9 bases agree with TRBD1. The ends lost 5 bases at V and 0 bases at J; junction bases unmatched: 11. The CDR3 consists of 17 residues. Per the germline V gene, CDR1 is SEHNR and CDR2 is FQNEAQ (reference sequence). CDR3 in DNA: TGTGCCAGCAGCCTTGGGATCGGGACAGGGAGCTCCTACGAGCAGTACTTC. It is translated as CASSLGIGTGSSYEQYF. Full variable domain (remainder filled in from reference TRBV7-9 and TRBJ2-7): DTGVSQNPRHKITKRGQNVTFRCDPISEHNRLYWYRQTLGQGPEFLTYFQNEAQLEKSRLLSDRFSAERPKGSFSTLEIQRTEQGDSAMYLCASSLGIGTGSSYEQYFGPGTRLTVT.

This clone was observed once. The V call is TRBV18, the J call TRBJ1-1, with 7 positions matching TRBD1. The CDR3 totals 16 residues. With 1 base clipped from V and 8 bases from J, the junction kept 13 bases outside the gene matches. The germline V gene encodes CDR1 KGHSH and CDR2 LQKENI. CDR3 in amino acids: CASSPRSGQGEKEAFF. The CDR3 DNA reads as TGTGCCAGCTCACCACGATCGGGGCAGGGGGAGAAGGAAGCTTTCTTT.

The table lists this clone with a few counts. The chain joins TRBV5-1 to TRBJ2-5, with 7 bases that match TRBD1. The DNA end favors TRBJ2-7, so the J call may be wrong. The CDR3 is 13 amino acids. Germline V gene data show CDR1 as SGHRS and CDR2 as YFSETQ. The CDR3 DNA is TGCGCCAGCACCTACGGGACAGCCTACGAGCAGTACTTC. It is translated as CASTYGTAYEQYF.

Only a few counts were recorded for this clone. The rearrangement links TRBV11-2 to TRBJ1-2; D not certain. Deletions cut 5 bases from V and 4 bases from J, with 17 bases between. Per the germline V gene, CDR1 is SGHAT and CDR2 is FQNNGV. This CDR3 has 15 residues. The CDR3 nucleotides read TGTGCCAGCAGCCGGGGAGTGAAACCAGGCTATGGCTACACCTTC. Translated, it gives CASSRGVKPGYGYTF.

This clone was detected only a few times. The genes are TRBV19 and TRBJ2-5, with 9 bases matching TRBD2. V was clipped by 4 bases and J by 4 bases; unmatched bases: 10. Germline CDR1 LNHDA, CDR2 SQIVND (reference sequence). This CDR3 is built from 16 residues. The CDR3 DNA sequence: TGTGCCAGTAGTACCCTAAGTAGCGGGAGTTCAGAGACCCAGTACTTC. Residues: CASSTLSSGSSETQYF. The variable domain in full, completed from reference TRBV19 and TRBJ2-5, reads DGGITQSPKYLFRKEGQNVTLSCEQNLNHDAMYWYRQDPGQGLRLIYYSQIVNDFQKGDIAEGYSVSREKKESFPLTVTSAQKNPTAFYLCASSTLSSGSSETQYFGPGTRLLVL.

The chain employs TRBV18 and TRBJ1-3, with a weak D call TRBD1 (6 bases). Trimming shortened V by 3 bases and J by 1 base, and 7 bases separated the two germline ends. Germline V gene lookup returns CDR1 KGHSH and CDR2 LQKENI. There are 14 residues in the CDR3. The CDR3 spells CASSPDRSGNTIYF. In DNA form, the CDR3 reads TGTGCCAGCTCACCCGACAGGTCTGGAAACACCATATATTTT.

The chain carries TRBV5-1 and TRBJ2-1, with TRBD2 matching over 8 bases. CDR1 is SGHRS and CDR2 is YFSETQ in the germline V gene. Trimming cost V 1 base and J 7 bases; bases outside gene matches: 4. The CDR3 is 14 amino acids. Here the CDR3 DNA reads TGCGCCAGCAGCTTGACAGGGACTAGAAATGAGCAGTTCTTC. Protein product: CASSLTGTRNEQFF. Combining the CDR3 with reference TRBV5-1 and TRBJ2-1 gives the whole variable domain KAGVTQTPRYLIKTRGQQVTLSCSPISGHRSVSWYQQTPGQGLQFLFEYFSETQRNKGNFPGRFSGRQFSNSRSEMNVSTLELGDSALYLCASSLTGTRNEQFFGPGTRLTVL.

This clone was detected a few times. The chain carries TRBV10-3 and TRBJ2-3; D perhaps matches TRBD2 (7 bases). Trimming shortened V by 0 bases and J by 4 bases, and 14 bases separated the two germline ends. CDR3 length: 16 residues. CDR1 and CDR2 (germline): ENHRY, SYGVKD. CDR3 protein: CAISESTGLVADTQYF. The CDR3 nucleotides are TGTGCCATCAGTGAGTCGACAGGACTAGTGGCAGATACGCAGTATTTT.

This clone occurred a few times. The rearrangement uses TRBV6-1 and TRBJ2-7; 10 bases match TRBD2. The germline CDR1 and CDR2 sequences are MNHNS and SASEGT. The CDR3 contains 16 residues. With 2 bases clipped from V and 10 bases from J, the junction kept 14 bases outside the gene matches. The CDR3 sequence is CASSEPGASGGHIQYF. CDR3 sequence (DNA): TGTGCCAGCAGTGAACCGGGGGCTAGCGGGGGTCACATCCAGTACTTC.

V is TRBV7-8 and J is TRBJ2-5, with D uncertain. Deletions cut 5 bases from V and 5 bases from J, with 9 bases between. In germline, CDR1 is SGHVS, CDR2 FQNEAQ. This CDR3 has 12 residues. CDR3 region: CASSPNGETQYF. CDR3 DNA: TGTGCCAGCAGCCCGAATGGCGAGACCCAGTACTTC. Variable domain in full (rest from reference TRBV7-8 and TRBJ2-5): GAGVSQSPRYKVAKRGQDVALRCDPISGHVSLFWYQQALGQGPEFLTYFQNEAQLDKSGLPSDRFFAERPEGSVSTLKIQRTQQEDSAVYLCASSPNGETQYFGPGTRLLVL.

This clone was detected only a few times. The J gene is TRBJ2-2, the V gene TRBV4-1, with D maybe TRBD1 (6 bases). The V end lost 3 bases, the J end lost 3 bases, and 11 bases lay between the germline ends. Germline loops: CDR1 MGHRA, CDR2 YSYEKL. The CDR3 sequence is 15 residues long. The CDR3 sequence is CASSQIQGHTGELFF. In DNA, the CDR3 is TGCGCCAGCAGCCAGATACAGGGTCACACCGGGGAGCTGTTTTTT.

The rearrangement joins TRBV11-2 to TRBJ2-3, with D perhaps TRBD2 (5 bases). Germline assignment: CDR1 SGHAT and CDR2 FQNNGV. The CDR3 runs 14 residues. V dropped 2 bases and J dropped 4 bases, with 10 bases sitting between them. CDR3 nucleotide sequence: TGTGCCAGCAGCTTAAGCGGTAGGGCAGATACGCAGTATTTT. It codes for CASSLSGRADTQYF.

This clone was picked up a small number of times. This rearrangement joins TRBV19 to TRBJ2-2; no clear D gene. CDR3 length: 11 residues. Germline V gives CDR1 LNHDA, CDR2 SQIVND (reference sequence). Trimming took 6 bases from V and 6 from J, leaving 5 bases between them. The CDR3 region is CASSYSGELFF. CDR3 nucleotide sequence: TGTGCCAGTAGCTACTCCGGGGAGCTGTTTTTT.

The rearrangement uses TRBV5-1 and TRBJ1-2; D is perhaps TRBD1 (6 bases). Germline V gene sequence: CDR1 SGHRS, CDR2 YFSETQ. Trimming left V 0 bases short and J 0 bases short, with 12 bases between. The CDR3 sequence is 16 residues long. CDR3 residues: CASSLEGGFSNYGYTF. In DNA form, the CDR3 reads TGCGCCAGCAGCTTGGAGGGGGGGTTTTCTAACTATGGCTACACCTTC.

The chain employs TRBV5-1 and TRBJ2-1, with D unclear. The CDR3 has 16 amino acids. Germline V gene lookup returns CDR1 SGHRS and CDR2 YFSETQ. Trimming stripped 0 bases from V and 9 bases from J, with 19 bases between. The chain's CDR3 is CASSLAGAPVRGEQFF. The CDR3 DNA reads as TGCGCCAGCAGCTTGGCCGGAGCGCCCGTTCGTGGTGAGCAGTTCTTC.

This clone was observed a single time. The chain links TRBV2 to TRBJ2-6; TRBD1 is a possible D gene (5 bases). The CDR3 loop spans 18 amino acids. The V end was cut by 2 bases, the J end by 1 base, with 15 bases between. CDR1 SNHLY and CDR2 FYNNEI come from the germline V gene. CDR3 region: CASSEQLGLGSGANVLTF. Written as DNA, the CDR3 is TGTGCCAGCAGTGAACAGTTGGGGCTGGGATCTGGGGCCAACGTCCTGACTTTC.

This clone was detected only a few times. The genes are TRBV29-1 and TRBJ1-2; 8 bases are shared with TRBD1. Trimming took 7 bases from V and 3 from J; bases not matched to a gene: 7. This CDR3 is built from 13 residues. Per germline, CDR1 SQVTM and CDR2 ANQGSEA. The CDR3 spells CSGLTGADYGYTF. CDR3 coding DNA: TGCAGCGGCTTGACAGGGGCGGACTATGGCTACACCTTC.